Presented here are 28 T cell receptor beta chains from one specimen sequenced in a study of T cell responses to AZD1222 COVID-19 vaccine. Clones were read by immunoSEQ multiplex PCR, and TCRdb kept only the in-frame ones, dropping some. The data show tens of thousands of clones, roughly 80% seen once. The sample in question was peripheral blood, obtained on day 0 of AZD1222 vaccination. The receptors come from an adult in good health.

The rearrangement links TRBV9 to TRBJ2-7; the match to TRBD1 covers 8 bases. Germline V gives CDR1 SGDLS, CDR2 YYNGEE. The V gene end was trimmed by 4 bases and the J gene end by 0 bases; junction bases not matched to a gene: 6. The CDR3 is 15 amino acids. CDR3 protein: CASSPRTGSSYEQYF. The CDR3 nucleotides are TGTGCCAGCAGCCCGAGGACAGGGAGCTCCTACGAGCAGTACTTC.

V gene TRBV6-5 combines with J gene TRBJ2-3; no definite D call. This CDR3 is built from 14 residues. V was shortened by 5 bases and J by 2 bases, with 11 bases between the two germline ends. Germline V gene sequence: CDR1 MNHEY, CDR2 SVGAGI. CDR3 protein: CASSPGWVTDTQYF. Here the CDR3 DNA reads TGTGCCAGCAGTCCTGGGTGGGTCACAGATACGCAGTATTTT.

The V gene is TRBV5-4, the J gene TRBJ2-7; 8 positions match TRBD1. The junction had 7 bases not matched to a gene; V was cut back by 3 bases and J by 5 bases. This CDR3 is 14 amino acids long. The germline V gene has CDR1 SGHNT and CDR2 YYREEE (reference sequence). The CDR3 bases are TGTGCCAGCAGCTACCCGACAGGGGCGGACGAGCAGTACTTC. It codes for CASSYPTGADEQYF.

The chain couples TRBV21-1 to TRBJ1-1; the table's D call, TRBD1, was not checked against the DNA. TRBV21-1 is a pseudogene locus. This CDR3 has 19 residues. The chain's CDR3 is CASSKGTGGVQTMNTEAFF. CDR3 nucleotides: TGTGCCAGCAGCAAAGGGACAGGGGGGGTCCAAACCATGAACACTGAAGCTTTCTTT.

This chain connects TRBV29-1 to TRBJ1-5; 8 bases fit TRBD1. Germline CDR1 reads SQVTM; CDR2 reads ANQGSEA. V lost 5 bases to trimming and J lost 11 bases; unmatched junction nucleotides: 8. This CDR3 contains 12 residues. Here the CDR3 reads CSVQGARGAQHF. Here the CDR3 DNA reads TGCAGCGTTCAGGGGGCCCGAGGGGCCCAGCATTTT.

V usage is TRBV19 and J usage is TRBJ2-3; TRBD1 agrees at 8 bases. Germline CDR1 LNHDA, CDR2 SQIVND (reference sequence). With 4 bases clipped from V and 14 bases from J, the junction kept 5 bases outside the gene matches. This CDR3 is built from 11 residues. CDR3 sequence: CASSKAGGTYF. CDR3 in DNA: TGTGCCAGTAGTAAGGCAGGGGGCACGTATTTT.

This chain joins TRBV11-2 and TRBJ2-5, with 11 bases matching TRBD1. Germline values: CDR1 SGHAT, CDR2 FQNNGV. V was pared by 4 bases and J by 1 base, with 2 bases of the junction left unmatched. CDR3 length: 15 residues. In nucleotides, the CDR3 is TGTGCCAGCAGCTGGGACAGGGGGGTCCAAGAGACCCAGTACTTC. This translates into CASSWDRGVQETQYF.

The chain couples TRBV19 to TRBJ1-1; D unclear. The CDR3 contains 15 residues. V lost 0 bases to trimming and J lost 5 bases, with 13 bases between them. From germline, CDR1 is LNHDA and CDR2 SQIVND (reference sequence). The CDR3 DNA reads TGTGCCAGTAGTATAGATCCAACTAAAGGGACTGAAGCTTTCTTT. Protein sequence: CASSIDPTKGTEAFF.

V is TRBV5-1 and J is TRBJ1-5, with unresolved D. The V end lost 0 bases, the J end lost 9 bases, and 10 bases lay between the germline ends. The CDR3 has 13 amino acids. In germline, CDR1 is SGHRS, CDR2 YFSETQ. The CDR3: CASSLESAGPQHF. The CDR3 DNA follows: TGCGCCAGCAGCTTGGAGTCGGCCGGGCCCCAGCATTTT.

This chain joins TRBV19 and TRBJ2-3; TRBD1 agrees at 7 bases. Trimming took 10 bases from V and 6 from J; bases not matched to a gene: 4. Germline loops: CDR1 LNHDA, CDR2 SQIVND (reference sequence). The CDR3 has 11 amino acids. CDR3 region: CATTGFDTQYF. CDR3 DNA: TGTGCCACGACAGGGTTTGATACGCAGTATTTT.

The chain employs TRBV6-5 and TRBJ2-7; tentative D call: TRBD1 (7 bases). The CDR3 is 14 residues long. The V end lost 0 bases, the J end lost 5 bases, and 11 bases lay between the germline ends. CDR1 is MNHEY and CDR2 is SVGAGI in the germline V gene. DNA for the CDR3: TGTGCCAGCAGTTACTCCCAGGGGGGAAACGAGCAGTACTTC. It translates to CASSYSQGGNEQYF.

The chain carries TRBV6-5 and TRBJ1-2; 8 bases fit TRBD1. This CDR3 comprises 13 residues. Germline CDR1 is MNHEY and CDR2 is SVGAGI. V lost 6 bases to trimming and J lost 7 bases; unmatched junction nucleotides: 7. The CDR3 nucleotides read TGTGCCAGCAGCACGGACAGGGTTCGTGGCTACACCTTC. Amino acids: CASSTDRVRGYTF.

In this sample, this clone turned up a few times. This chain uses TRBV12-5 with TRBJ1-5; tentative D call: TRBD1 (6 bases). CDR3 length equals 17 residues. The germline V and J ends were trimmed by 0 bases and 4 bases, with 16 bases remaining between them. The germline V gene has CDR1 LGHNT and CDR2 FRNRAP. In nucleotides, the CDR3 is TGTGCTAGTGGTTTGGTAGTCGGCAGGGGAAGAAATCAGCCCCAGCATTTT. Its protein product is CASGLVVGRGRNQPQHF. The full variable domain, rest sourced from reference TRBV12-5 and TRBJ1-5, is DARVTQTPRHKVTEMGQEVTMRCQPILGHNTVFWYRQTMMQGLELLAYFRNRAPLDDSGMPKDRFSAEMPDATLATLKIQPSEPRDSAVYFCASGLVVGRGRNQPQHFGDGTRLSIL.

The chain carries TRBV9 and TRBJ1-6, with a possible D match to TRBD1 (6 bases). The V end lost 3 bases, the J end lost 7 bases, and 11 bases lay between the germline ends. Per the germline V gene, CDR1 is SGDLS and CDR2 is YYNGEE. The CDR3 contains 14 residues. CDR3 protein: CASSEGTPNSPLHF. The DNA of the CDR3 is TGTGCCAGCAGCGAAGGGACACCGAATTCACCCCTCCACTTT.

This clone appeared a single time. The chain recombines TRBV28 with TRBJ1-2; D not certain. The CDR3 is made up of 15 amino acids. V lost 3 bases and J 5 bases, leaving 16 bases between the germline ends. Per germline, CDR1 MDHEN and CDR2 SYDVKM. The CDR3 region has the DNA TGTGCCAGCAGTTTCCAGCAGGCTTATACGTATGGCTACACCTTC. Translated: CASSFQQAYTYGYTF.

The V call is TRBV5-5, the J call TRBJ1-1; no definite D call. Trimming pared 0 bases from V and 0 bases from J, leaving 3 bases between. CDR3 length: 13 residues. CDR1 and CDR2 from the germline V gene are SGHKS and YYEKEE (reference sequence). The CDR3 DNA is TGTGCCAGCAGCTTGGGACTGAACACTGAAGCTTTCTTT. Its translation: CASSLGLNTEAFF.

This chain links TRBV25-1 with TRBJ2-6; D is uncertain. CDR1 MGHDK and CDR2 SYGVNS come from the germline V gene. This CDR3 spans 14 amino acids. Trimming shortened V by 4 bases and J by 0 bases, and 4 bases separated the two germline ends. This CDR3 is CASSVGSGANVLTF. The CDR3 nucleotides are TGTGCCAGCAGTGTGGGCTCTGGGGCCAACGTCCTGACTTTC.

CDR3 residues: CASSLGEKLFF. CDR3 DNA sequence: TGTGCCAGCAGCCTTGGGGAAAAACTGTTTTTT. The V gene is TRBV12-3 or TRBV12-4, the J gene TRBJ1-4, with D unresolved. V lost 6 bases, J lost 8 bases, and 7 bases lay in between. The CDR3 spans 11 residues.

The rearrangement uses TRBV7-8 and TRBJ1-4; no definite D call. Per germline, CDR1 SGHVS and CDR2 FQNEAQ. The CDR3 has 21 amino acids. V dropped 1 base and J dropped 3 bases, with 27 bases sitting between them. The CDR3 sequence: CASSLDGARRLQLRANEKLFF. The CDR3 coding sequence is TGTGCCAGCAGCTTAGACGGAGCACGACGGCTACAACTACGGGCTAATGAAAAACTGTTTTTT.

In DNA form, the CDR3 reads TGTGCCAGTAGTATTAGTTCCCAGGGGGCCGGTGAAGCTTTCTTT. Its protein product is CASSISSQGAGEAFF. V gene TRBV19 combines with J gene TRBJ1-1, with 8 nucleotides matching TRBD1. The CDR3 is made up of 15 amino acids. CDR1 and CDR2 (germline): LNHDA, SQIVND (reference sequence). V dropped 3 bases and J dropped 7; count of bases not matched to a gene: 10. Full variable domain (missing parts from reference TRBV19 and TRBJ1-1): DGGITQSPKYLFRKEGQNVTLSCEQNLNHDAMYWYRQDPGQGLRLIYYSQIVNDFQKGDIAEGYSVSREKKESFPLTVTSAQKNPTAFYLCASSISSQGAGEAFFGQGTRLTVV.

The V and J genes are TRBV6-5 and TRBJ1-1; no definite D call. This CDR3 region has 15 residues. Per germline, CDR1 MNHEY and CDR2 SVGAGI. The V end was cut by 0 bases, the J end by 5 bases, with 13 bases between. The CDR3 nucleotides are TGTGCCAGCAGTTACTCCGGCGGACTAGGTACTGAAGCTTTCTTT. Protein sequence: CASSYSGGLGTEAFF.

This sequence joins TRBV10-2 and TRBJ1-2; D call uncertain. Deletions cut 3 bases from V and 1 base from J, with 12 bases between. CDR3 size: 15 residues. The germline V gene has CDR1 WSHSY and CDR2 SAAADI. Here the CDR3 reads CASSDRTSFNYGYTF. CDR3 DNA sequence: TGCGCCAGCAGTGATAGGACCTCTTTTAACTATGGCTACACCTTC.

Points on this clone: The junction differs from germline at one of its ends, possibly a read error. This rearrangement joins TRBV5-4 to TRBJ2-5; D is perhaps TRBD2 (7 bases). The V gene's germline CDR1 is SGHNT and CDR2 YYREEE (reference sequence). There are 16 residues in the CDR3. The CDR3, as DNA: TGTGCCAGCAGTTTGGGCGGGGGCAACCACCAAGAGACCCAGTACTTC. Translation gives CASSLGGGNHQETQYF.

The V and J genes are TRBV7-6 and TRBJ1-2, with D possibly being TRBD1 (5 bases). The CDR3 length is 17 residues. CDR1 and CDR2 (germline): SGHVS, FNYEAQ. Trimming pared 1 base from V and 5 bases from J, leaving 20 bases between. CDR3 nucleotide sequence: TGTGCCAGCAGCTTAGGAGGAGTTCATGGGGGGTCGTATGGCTACACCTTC. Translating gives CASSLGGVHGGSYGYTF.

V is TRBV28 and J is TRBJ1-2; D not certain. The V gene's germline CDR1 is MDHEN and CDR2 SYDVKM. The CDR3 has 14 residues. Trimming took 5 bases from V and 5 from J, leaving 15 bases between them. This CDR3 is CASSTGWKGYGYTF. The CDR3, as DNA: TGTGCCAGCAGTACGGGGTGGAAGGGTTATGGCTACACCTTC.

The CDR3 DNA is TGTGCCAGCAGCTTAAGGCGGACAGCCGGCGGGACTGAAGCTTTCTTT. Translation: CASSLRRTAGGTEAFF. V gene TRBV7-3 combines with J gene TRBJ1-1; D may be TRBD1 (6 bases). V lost 1 base and J lost 5, with 17 bases in between. CDR3 size: 16 residues. Germline assignment: CDR1 SGHTA and CDR2 FQGTGA.

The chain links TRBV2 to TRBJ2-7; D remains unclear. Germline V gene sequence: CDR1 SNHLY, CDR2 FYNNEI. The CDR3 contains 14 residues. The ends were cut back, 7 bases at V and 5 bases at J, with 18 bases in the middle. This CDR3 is CASNLRAARDEQYF. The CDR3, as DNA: TGTGCCAGCAACCTCCGCGCCGCTAGGGACGAGCAGTACTTC.

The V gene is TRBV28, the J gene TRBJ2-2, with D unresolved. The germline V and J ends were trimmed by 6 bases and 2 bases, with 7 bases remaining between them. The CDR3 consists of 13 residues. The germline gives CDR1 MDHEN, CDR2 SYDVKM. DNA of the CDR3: TGTGCCAGCAGCTCTTATAACACCGGGGAGCTGTTTTTT. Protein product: CASSSYNTGELFF. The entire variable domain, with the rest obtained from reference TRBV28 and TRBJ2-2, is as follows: DVKVTQSSRYLVKRTGEKVFLECVQDMDHENMFWYRQDPGLGLRLIYFSYDVKMKEKGDIPEGYSVSREKKERFSLILESASTNQTSMYLCASSSYNTGELFFGEGSRLTVL.